This TCR beta chain originates from a study of human T cells and chemical hapten exposure. This clonotype was seen at least ten times. Time point of the sample: patch test 1, 2 weeks after DPC sensitization. As to treatment: therapeutic diphenylcyclopropenone sensitization with weekly scalp DPC. Blood collection took place prior to placing each patch test. Non-pregnant alopecia patients aged 18 to 70, suitable for DPC therapy. The CDR3 length is 11 residues. The ends were cut back, 4 bases at V and 5 bases at J, with 8 bases in the middle. Per the germline V gene, CDR1 is SQVTM and CDR2 is ANQGSEA. MiXCR was run by TCRdb on the RACE reads, yielding one entry per CDR3 protein. In the table there are about 49,000 distinct CDR3 sequences, around 9.3% of which are singletons.

This receptor was obtained from a woman between 50 and 59 years old with alopecia areata. Some clones in this sample may be carry-over from other donors' samples. The V call is TRBV29-1, the J call TRBJ2-5, with D hard to call. The material sequenced was whole blood, taken in connection with sensitization to the hapten diphenylcyclopropenone (DPC). The CDR3, as DNA: TGCAGCGTTGCGCAGACGGAGACCCAGTACTTC. Translation: CSVAQTETQYF.